The entry that follows covers one TCR beta chain sequence. Its matching antigen is unknown. The data were obtained in a study of T cell repertoires in cytomegalovirus infection. TCRdb recomputed calls from the reads with MiXCR, one row per CDR3 protein. The top ten clones hold approximately 18% of a sample with nearly 700,000 distinct CDR3 sequences, roughly 33% of them seen once. The TCR sequence derives from a human donor in good health (CMV status not recorded). Some clones in this sample may be carry-over from other donors' samples. The specimen comprised cultured PBMCs, sampled from culture after CMV antigen stimulation.

CDR3 in DNA: TGTGCCAGCAGCTCGAATCGACAGGGGGATCCTCCGGATACGCAGTATTTT. This codes for CASSSNRQGDPPDTQYF. This rearrangement joins TRBV5-6 to TRBJ2-3; 9 nucleotides match TRBD1. Per germline, CDR1 SGHDT and CDR2 YYEEEE. The J segment lost 6 bases and the V segment lost 3 bases, leaving 14 bases of the junction unmatched. The CDR3 contains 17 residues.